The clone carrying this T cell receptor (beta chain) was detected once. This sample is part of a study of OX40 agonist ivuxolimab in advanced cancers. The table came from immunoSEQ multiplex PCR; TCRdb's copy has only in-frame clones and leaves some out. Found here are some 38,000 clones, 80% to 95% of them singletons; the top ten hold 20% to 25%. Sequenced material: CD4+ or CD8+ T cells sorted from blood, taken in a trial of the OX40 agonist ivuxolimab. This clonotype was sampled from an adult with an advanced solid tumor such as melanoma, head and neck, liver or kidney cancer.

In nucleotides, the CDR3 is TGTGCCAGCCGGGCTATCCAGGGTATCTACAATGAGCAGTTCTTC. This codes for CASRAIQGIYNEQFF. The genes are TRBV7-9 and TRBJ2-1; a possible D gene is TRBD1 (5 bases). CDR3 size: 15 residues. V lost 8 bases to trimming and J lost 3 bases, with 17 bases between them. Germline V lookup: CDR1 SEHNR, CDR2 FQNEAQ (reference sequence).